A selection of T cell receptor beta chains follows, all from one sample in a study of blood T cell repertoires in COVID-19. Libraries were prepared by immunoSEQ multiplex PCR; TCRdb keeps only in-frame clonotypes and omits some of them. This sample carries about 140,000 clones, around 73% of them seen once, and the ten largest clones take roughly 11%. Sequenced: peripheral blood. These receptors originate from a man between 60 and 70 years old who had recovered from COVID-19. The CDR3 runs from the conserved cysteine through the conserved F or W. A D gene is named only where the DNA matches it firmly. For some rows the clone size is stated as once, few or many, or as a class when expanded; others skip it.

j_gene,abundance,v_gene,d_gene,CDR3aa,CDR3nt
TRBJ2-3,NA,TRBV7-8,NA,CASSTTSKSTDTQYF,TGTGCCAGCAGTACGACTAGTAAGAGCACAGATACGCAGTATTTT
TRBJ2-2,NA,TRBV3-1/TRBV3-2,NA,CASSQLAVGELFF,TGTGCCAGCAGCCAACTAGCTGTCGGGGAGCTGTTTTTT
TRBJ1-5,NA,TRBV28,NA,CASSFGSDRSHRAQHF,TGTGCCAGCAGTTTCGGATCCGACAGGTCCCACCGGGCCCAGCATTTT
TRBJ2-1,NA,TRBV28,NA,CASSLRTGSSYNEQFF,TGTGCCAGCAGTTTAAGAACAGGCAGCTCCTACAATGAGCAGTTCTTC
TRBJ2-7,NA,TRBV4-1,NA,CASSHMPGQYYEQYF,TGCGCCAGCAGCCACATGCCGGGACAATACTACGAGCAGTACTTC
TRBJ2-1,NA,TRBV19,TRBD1,CASRDRGNDEQFF,TGTGCCAGTAGGGACAGGGGAAACGATGAGCAGTTCTTC
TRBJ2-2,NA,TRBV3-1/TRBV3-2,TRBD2,CASTGPPGGAYTGELFF,TGTGCCAGCACGGGACCGCCGGGGGGGGCCTACACCGGGGAGCTGTTTTTT
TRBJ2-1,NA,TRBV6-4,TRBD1,CASSMGQRRNEQFF,TGTGCCAGCAGTATGGGACAGAGGCGGAATGAGCAGTTCTTC
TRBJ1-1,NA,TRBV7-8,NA,CASSLSEMNTEAFF,TGTGCCAGCAGCTTATCGGAGATGAACACTGAAGCTTTCTTT
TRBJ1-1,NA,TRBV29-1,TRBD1,CSVRTGGTEAFF,TGCAGCGTTCGAACAGGGGGAACTGAAGCTTTCTTT
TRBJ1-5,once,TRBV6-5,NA,CASSLSTNQPQHF,TGTGCCAGCAGTTTGTCGACTAATCAGCCCCAGCATTTT
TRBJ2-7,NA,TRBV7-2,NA,CASSFTGSGEQYF,TGTGCCAGCAGCTTCACGGGGTCAGGCGAGCAGTACTTC
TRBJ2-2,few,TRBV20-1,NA,CSASPRRRTGELFF,TGCAGTGCTAGTCCTAGGAGGCGCACCGGGGAGCTGTTTTTT
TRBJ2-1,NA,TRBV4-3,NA,CASSQDTGSPYNEQFF,TGCGCCAGCAGCCAAGATACGGGGTCCCCCTACAATGAGCAGTTCTTC
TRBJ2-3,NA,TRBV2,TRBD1,CASSVSRDRSTDTQYF,TGTGCCAGCAGTGTGAGTAGGGACAGGAGCACAGATACGCAGTATTTT
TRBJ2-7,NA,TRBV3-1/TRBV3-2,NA,CASSQARGYEQYF,TGTGCCAGCAGCCAAGCAAGGGGGTACGAGCAGTACTTC
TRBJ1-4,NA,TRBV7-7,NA,CASSLGPGASEKLFF,TGTGCTAGCAGCTTAGGACCAGGGGCAAGCGAAAAACTGTTTTTT